The 3 T cell receptor beta chains below come from one sample, sequenced in a study of T cell clonotyping in hematopoietic cell transplantation. Time point reported: recipient sample about 28 days before transplant, after cytoreduction. Assay used: immunoSEQ multiplex PCR; TCRdb lists only in-frame clones, some missing. This table has around 28,000 clones, about four fifths appearing once. The material was peripheral blood mononuclear cells, obtained before stem cell transplant. The receptors were sampled from a man between 35 and 55 years old with acute myeloid leukemia. Some clones in this sample may be carry-over from other donors' samples.

CDR3 nucleotide sequence: TGTGCCAGCAGTGGCAGACTAGGTAGCGGGGCCTACAATGAGCAGTTCTTC. Amino acids: CASSGRLGSGAYNEQFF. The chain employs TRBV25-1 and TRBJ2-1, with 8 bases fitting TRBD2. The V and J ends lost 4 bases and 2 bases, in that order; junction bases with no gene match: 10. CDR1 is MGHDK, CDR2 SYGVNS, per germline. CDR3 length: 17 amino acids.

The chain is built from TRBV4-1 and TRBJ1-6; D gene ambiguous. Germline CDR1 reads MGHRA; CDR2 reads YSYEKL. CDR3 length: 18 amino acids. V was pared by 4 bases and J by 1 base, with 17 bases between. This chain's CDR3 is CASSRQATQSSYNSPLHF. The CDR3, as DNA: TGCGCCAGCAGCCGTCAGGCGACCCAATCTTCCTATAATTCACCCCTCCACTTT.

In DNA form, the CDR3 reads TGTGCCAGCAGTCGGCAAGCAAGGGGCTACAATGAGCAGTTCTTC. Translating it yields CASSRQARGYNEQFF. The chain links TRBV7-9 to TRBJ2-1; TRBD1 is a possible D gene (5 bases). There are 15 residues in the CDR3. V was pared by 6 bases and J by 3 bases, with 15 bases between. Germline values: CDR1 SEHNR, CDR2 FQNEAQ (reference sequence).